This T cell receptor beta chain was recorded in a study of T cells in Graves' hyperthyroidism and ophthalmopathy. This clonotype was counted ten times or more. Per germline, CDR1 MNHNS and CDR2 SASEGT. The CDR3 has 14 residues. Losses at the gene ends were 5 bases for V and 5 bases for J; bases not matched to a gene: 6. Amplification yielded TCR beta CDR3 regions, with RNA transcripts as the source. With the HTBI primer set, the TCR CDR3 went through a first round of RT-PCR. TCRdb passed the multiplex PCR reads through MiXCR, listing each CDR3 protein once. Seen here are under 300,000 distinct CDR3 sequences, more than 10% observed once, and the top ten hold 7.8%.

The rearrangement uses TRBV6-1 and TRBJ2-5; 9 bases are a match to TRBD2. Sequences were obtained from blood. The TCR originated in a woman younger than 45 with Graves' hyperthyroidism that later progressed to Graves' ophthalmopathy. This CDR3 is CASSRGRGGETQYF. The DNA for the CDR3 is TGTGCCAGCAGTCGCGGGAGGGGGGGGGAGACCCAGTACTTC.